The rows below give T cell receptor beta chains drawn from one sample of a study of CD8+CD57+ T cells in acquired aplastic anemia. Each CDR3 protein gets one entry after TCRdb re-called the reads with MiXCR. The sample holds 300,000 or so distinct CDR3 sequences, 56% seen once. The sample comprised sorted CD4+, CD8+, or CD8+CD57+ T cells (not recorded which) from PBMCs. The source of these receptors is a human donor with aplastic anemia. CDR3s include the opening cysteine and the closing phenylalanine or tryptophan. Some rows have no size entry. The others give once, few or many, or a class for an expanded clone.

CDR3 protein	J gene	clone size	V gene
CATSDSGTDTDTRYF	TRBJ2-3	-	TRBV24-1
CSAPASGGSTDTQYF	TRBJ2-3	-	TRBV20-1
CASSLLAGNTGEQYF	TRBJ2-7	once	TRBV5-1
CASSSGTGDNEQYF	TRBJ2-7	-	TRBV7-3
CASSLVGDGYTF	TRBJ1-2	few	TRBV7-6
CASSLALWRGKRDTEAFF	TRBJ1-1	-	TRBV12-3/TRBV12-4
CASSRQGGNQPQHF	TRBJ1-5	-	TRBV19
CASSSSVRELFF	TRBJ2-2	many	TRBV28
CTSNLVADSPLHF	TRBJ1-6	-	TRBV7-9
CASSVDGGGSYEQYF	TRBJ2-7	few	TRBV9
CAWSVGLAGYEQFF	TRBJ2-1	few	TRBV30
CASSLTSSSYNEQFF	TRBJ2-1	many	TRBV7-3
CASSVGESHGGYEQYF	TRBJ2-7	many	TRBV9
CSVAWGYSEQYF	TRBJ2-7	-	TRBV29-1
CASSKRQDTNEKLFF	TRBJ1-4	-	TRBV7-9
CASSVGQGDRLHF	TRBJ1-6	few	TRBV9
CASSIRHRDTEAFF	TRBJ1-1	many	TRBV19
CASSDSDTVVLAAFF	TRBJ1-1	many	TRBV6-1
CASPFGQQGNTIYF	TRBJ1-3	many	TRBV12-3/TRBV12-4
CATSKDWGGVQHF	TRBJ1-5	-	TRBV15
CASTITQGKETQYF	TRBJ2-5	-	TRBV5-1
CSARVLAGGPYTQYF	TRBJ2-3	-	TRBV20-1
CASSIRGGEQYF	TRBJ2-7	-	TRBV2
CASSENTGGNQPQHF	TRBJ1-5	many	TRBV6-1
CASSDRPQEQYF	TRBJ2-7	-	TRBV7-9
CASSLEAGAYNEQFF	TRBJ2-1	-	TRBV5-6